A selection of T cell receptor beta chains follows, all from one sample in a study of blood T cell repertoires in COVID-19. Here immunoSEQ multiplex PCR was the method, and the copy in TCRdb shows in-frame clones only, minus some. This table has about 69,000 clones, more than 80% appearing once. The sample taken for sequencing was peripheral blood. These receptors were taken from a middle-aged man with COVID-19, enrolled during active disease. The CDR3 runs from the conserved cysteine through the conserved F or W. Fields, in order: J gene, D gene, CDR3 length, V gene, CDR3 protein. A D gene is named only where the DNA matches it firmly.

J gene: TRBJ2-7; D gene: TRBD2; CDR3 length: 18; V gene: TRBV3-1/TRBV3-2; CDR3 protein: CASSQDRLAGGTSYEQYF
J gene: TRBJ1-1; D gene: TRBD1; CDR3 length: 14; V gene: TRBV11-2; CDR3 protein: CASSLQGADTEAFF
J gene: TRBJ1-2; D gene: -; CDR3 length: 13; V gene: TRBV12-3/TRBV12-4; CDR3 protein: CASSKTGGTGYTF
J gene: TRBJ2-3; D gene: -; CDR3 length: 14; V gene: TRBV19; CDR3 protein: CASSLRRLADTQYF
J gene: TRBJ1-2; D gene: -; CDR3 length: 15; V gene: TRBV5-1; CDR3 protein: CASSLSQGSNYGYTF
J gene: TRBJ2-3; D gene: -; CDR3 length: 13; V gene: TRBV28; CDR3 protein: CASSLRSADTQYF
J gene: TRBJ2-1; D gene: -; CDR3 length: 13; V gene: TRBV2; CDR3 protein: CASSVQGGNEQFF
J gene: TRBJ2-7; D gene: TRBD2; CDR3 length: 14; V gene: TRBV3-1/TRBV3-2; CDR3 protein: CASSPGTTGYEQYF
J gene: TRBJ2-5; D gene: -; CDR3 length: 15; V gene: TRBV6-5; CDR3 protein: CASSYSIGSRETQYF
J gene: TRBJ2-1; D gene: -; CDR3 length: 15; V gene: TRBV7-9; CDR3 protein: CASSLVAGFNTEQFF
J gene: TRBJ2-7; D gene: -; CDR3 length: 15; V gene: TRBV6-6; CDR3 protein: CASTHDGGASYEQYF
J gene: TRBJ1-2; D gene: -; CDR3 length: 13; V gene: TRBV9; CDR3 protein: CASSVDSEQGYTF
J gene: TRBJ1-4; D gene: TRBD1; CDR3 length: 13; V gene: TRBV19; CDR3 protein: CASKGQGLEKLFF
J gene: TRBJ2-3; D gene: -; CDR3 length: 16; V gene: TRBV5-5; CDR3 protein: CASSSPGEADTDTQYF
J gene: TRBJ1-6; D gene: -; CDR3 length: 16; V gene: TRBV19; CDR3 protein: CASRTPGQGYNSPLHF
J gene: TRBJ1-2; D gene: -; CDR3 length: 13; V gene: TRBV27; CDR3 protein: CASSSTAVYGYTF
J gene: TRBJ1-2; D gene: -; CDR3 length: 12; V gene: TRBV7-9; CDR3 protein: CASSGARDGYTF
J gene: TRBJ1-5; D gene: -; CDR3 length: 15; V gene: TRBV5-5; CDR3 protein: CASSFGDGIFQPQHF
J gene: TRBJ1-3; D gene: -; CDR3 length: 15; V gene: TRBV5-1; CDR3 protein: CASSSQGSTGNTIYF
J gene: TRBJ2-5; D gene: TRBD1; CDR3 length: 17; V gene: TRBV7-2; CDR3 protein: CASSLGPPTGGAETQYF